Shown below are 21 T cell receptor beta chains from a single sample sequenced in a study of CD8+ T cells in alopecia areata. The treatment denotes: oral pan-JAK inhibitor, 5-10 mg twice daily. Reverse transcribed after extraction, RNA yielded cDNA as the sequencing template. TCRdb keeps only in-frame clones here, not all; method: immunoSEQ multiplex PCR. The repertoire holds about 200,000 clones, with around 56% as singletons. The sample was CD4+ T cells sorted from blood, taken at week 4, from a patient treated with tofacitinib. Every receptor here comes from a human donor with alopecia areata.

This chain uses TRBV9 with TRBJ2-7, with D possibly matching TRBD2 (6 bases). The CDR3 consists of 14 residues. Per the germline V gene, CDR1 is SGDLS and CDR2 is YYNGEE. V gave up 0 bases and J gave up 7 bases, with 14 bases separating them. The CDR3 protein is CASSVGVAAREQYF. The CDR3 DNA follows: TGTGCCAGCAGCGTAGGAGTAGCGGCCAGGGAGCAGTACTTC. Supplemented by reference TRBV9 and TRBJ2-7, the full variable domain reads DSGVTQTPKHLITATGQRVTLRCSPRSGDLSVYWYQQSLDQGLQFLIQYYNGEERAKGNILERFSAQQFPDLHSELNLSSLELGDSALYFCASSVGVAAREQYFGPGTRLTVT.

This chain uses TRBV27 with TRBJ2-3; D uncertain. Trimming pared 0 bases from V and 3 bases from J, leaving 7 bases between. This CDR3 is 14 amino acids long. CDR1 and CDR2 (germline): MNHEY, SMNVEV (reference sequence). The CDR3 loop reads CASSLSRLTDTQYF. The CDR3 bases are TGTGCCAGCAGTTTATCGAGGTTGACAGATACGCAGTATTTT.

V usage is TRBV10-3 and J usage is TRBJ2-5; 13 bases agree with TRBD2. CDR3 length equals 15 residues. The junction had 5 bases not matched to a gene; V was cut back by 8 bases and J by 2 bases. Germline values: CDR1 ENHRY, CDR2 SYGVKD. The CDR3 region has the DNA TGTGCCATCGGCAAGGGACTAGCGGGGCAAGAGACCCAGTACTTC. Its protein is CAIGKGLAGQETQYF.

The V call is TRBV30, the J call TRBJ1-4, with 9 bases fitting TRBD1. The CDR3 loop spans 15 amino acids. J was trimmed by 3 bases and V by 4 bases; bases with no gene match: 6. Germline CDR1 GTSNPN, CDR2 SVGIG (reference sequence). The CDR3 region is CAWTPGTGPNEKLFF. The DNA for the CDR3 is TGTGCCTGGACGCCGGGGACAGGGCCTAATGAAAAACTGTTTTTT.

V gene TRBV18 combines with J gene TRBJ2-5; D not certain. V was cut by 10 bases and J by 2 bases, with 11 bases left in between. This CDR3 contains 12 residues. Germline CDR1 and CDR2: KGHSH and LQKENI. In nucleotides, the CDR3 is TGTGCCACGGCGGATAGACAAGAGACCCAGTACTTC. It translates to CATADRQETQYF.

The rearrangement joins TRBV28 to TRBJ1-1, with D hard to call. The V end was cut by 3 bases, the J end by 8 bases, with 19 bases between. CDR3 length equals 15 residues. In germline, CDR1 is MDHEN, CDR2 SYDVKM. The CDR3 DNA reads TGTGCCAGCAGTTTCAGGCCACCCGATCCGCCAGAAGCTTTCTTT. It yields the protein CASSFRPPDPPEAFF.

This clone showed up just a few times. CDR3 coding DNA: TGTGCCAGCAGCTTAGTGGGAGATACGCAGTATTTT. This gives the protein CASSLVGDTQYF. J is TRBJ2-3 and V is TRBV7-3, with unresolved D. The CDR3 length is 12 residues. The V gene's germline CDR1 is SGHTA and CDR2 FQGTGA. Trimming removed 2 bases from V and 5 bases from J, with 5 bases in between. Based on the CDR3 plus reference TRBV7-3 and TRBJ2-3, the full variable domain is GAGVSQTPSNKVTEKGKYVELRCDPISGHTALYWYRQSLGQGPEFLIYFQGTGAADDSGLPNDRFFAVRPEGSVSTLKIQRTERGDSAVYLCASSLVGDTQYFGPGTRLTVL.

CDR3 sequence: CAWSQDRGETQYF. Here the CDR3 DNA reads TGTGCCTGGAGTCAAGACAGGGGAGAGACCCAGTACTTC. The J gene is TRBJ2-5, the V gene TRBV30; 8 positions match TRBD1. CDR1 GTSNPN and CDR2 SVGIG come from the germline V gene (reference sequence). V was clipped by 2 bases and J by 4 bases; unmatched bases: 3. This CDR3 spans 13 amino acids.

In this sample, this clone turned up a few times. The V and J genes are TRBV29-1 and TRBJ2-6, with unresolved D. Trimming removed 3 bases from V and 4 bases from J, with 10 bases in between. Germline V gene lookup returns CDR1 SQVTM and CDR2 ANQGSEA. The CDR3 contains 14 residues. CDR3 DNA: TGCAGCGTTGAGTTCGTGGCGGGGGCCAACGTCCTGACTTTC. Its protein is CSVEFVAGANVLTF.

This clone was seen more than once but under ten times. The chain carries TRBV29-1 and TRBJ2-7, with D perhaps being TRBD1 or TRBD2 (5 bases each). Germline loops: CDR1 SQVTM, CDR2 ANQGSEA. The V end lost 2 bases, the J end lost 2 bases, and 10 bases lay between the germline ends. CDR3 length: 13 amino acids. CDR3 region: CSVELGGAYEQYF. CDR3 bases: TGCAGCGTTGAACTTGGGGGAGCCTACGAGCAGTACTTC.

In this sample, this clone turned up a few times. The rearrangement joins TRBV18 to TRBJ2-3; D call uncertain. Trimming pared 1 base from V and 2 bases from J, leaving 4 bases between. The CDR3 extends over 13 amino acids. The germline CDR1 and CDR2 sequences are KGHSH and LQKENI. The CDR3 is CASSPRNTDTQYF. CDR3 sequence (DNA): TGTGCCAGCTCACCACGGAACACAGATACGCAGTATTTT.

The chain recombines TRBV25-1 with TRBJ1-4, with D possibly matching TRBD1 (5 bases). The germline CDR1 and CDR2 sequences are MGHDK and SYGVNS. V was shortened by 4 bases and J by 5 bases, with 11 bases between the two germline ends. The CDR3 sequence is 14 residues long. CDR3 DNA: TGTGCCAGCAGTGCCGGGACTCCAAATGAAAAACTGTTTTTT. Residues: CASSAGTPNEKLFF.

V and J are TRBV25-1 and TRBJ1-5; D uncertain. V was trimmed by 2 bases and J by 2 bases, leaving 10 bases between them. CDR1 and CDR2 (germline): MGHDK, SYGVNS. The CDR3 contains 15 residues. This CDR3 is CASSEDRACNQPQHF. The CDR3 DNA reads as TGTGCCAGCAGTGAAGATCGAGCTTGCAATCAGCCCCAGCATTTT.

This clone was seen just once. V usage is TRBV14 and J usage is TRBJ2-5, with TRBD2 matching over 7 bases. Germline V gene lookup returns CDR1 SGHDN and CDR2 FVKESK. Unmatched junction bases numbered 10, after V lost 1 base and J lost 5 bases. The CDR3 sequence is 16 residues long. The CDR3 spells CASSQGIQSAGETQYF. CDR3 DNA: TGTGCCAGCAGCCAAGGGATTCAGTCAGCGGGGGAGACCCAGTACTTC.

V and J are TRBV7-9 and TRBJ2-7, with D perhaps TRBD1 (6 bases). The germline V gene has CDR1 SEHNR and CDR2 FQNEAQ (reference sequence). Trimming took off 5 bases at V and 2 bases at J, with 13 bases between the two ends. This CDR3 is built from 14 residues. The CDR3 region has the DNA TGTGCCAGCAGCCGCTCGGACAGCCCCTACGAGCAGTACTTC. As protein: CASSRSDSPYEQYF.

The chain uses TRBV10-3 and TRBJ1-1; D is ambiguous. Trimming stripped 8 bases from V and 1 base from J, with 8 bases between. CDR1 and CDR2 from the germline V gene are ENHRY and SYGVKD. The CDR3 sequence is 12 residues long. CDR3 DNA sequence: TGTGCCATCTCCTGGGGGAACACTGAAGCTTTCTTT. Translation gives CAISWGNTEAFF.

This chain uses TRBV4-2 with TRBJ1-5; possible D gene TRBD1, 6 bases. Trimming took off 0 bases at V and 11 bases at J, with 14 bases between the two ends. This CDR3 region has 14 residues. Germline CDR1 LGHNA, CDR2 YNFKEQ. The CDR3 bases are TGTGCCAGCAGCCAAGACAGGGGCGGTCGAGCCCAGCATTTT. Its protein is CASSQDRGGRAQHF.

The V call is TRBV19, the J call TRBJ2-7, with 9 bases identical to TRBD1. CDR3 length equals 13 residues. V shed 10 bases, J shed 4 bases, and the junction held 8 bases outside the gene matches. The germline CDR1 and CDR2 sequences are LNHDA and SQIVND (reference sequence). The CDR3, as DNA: TGTGCCACCCATCGGGGACAGGGATACGAGCAGTACTTC. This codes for CATHRGQGYEQYF. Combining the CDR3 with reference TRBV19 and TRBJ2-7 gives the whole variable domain DGGITQSPKYLFRKEGQNVTLSCEQNLNHDAMYWYRQDPGQGLRLIYYSQIVNDFQKGDIAEGYSVSREKKESFPLTVTSAQKNPTAFYLCATHRGQGYEQYFGPGTRLTVT.

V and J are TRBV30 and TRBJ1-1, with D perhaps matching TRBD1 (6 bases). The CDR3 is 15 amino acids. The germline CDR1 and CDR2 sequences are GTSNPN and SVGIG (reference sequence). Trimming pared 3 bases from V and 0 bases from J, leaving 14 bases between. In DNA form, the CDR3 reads TGTGCCTGGAGGAAAAAGACAGGTATGAACACTGAAGCTTTCTTT. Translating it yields CAWRKKTGMNTEAFF.

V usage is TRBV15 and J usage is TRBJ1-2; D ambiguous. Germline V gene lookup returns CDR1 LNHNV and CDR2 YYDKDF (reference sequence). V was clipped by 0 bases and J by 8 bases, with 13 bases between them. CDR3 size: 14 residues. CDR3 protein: CATSRDRLGLGYTF. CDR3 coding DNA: TGTGCCACCAGCAGAGATAGGCTCGGGTTAGGCTACACCTTC.

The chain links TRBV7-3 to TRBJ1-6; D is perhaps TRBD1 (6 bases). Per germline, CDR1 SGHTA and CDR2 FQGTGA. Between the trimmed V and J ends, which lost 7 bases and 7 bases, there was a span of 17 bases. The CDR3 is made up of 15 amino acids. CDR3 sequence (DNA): TGTGCCAGCAACCCTACTGGACAGCTAAATTCACCCCTCCACTTT. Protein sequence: CASNPTGQLNSPLHF. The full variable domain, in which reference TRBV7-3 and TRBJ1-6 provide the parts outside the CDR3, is GAGVSQTPSNKVTEKGKYVELRCDPISGHTALYWYRQSLGQGPEFLIYFQGTGAADDSGLPNDRFFAVRPEGSVSTLKIQRTERGDSAVYLCASNPTGQLNSPLHFGNGTRLTVT.